This T cell receptor beta chain was profiled in a study of PD-1 blockade in classical Hodgkin lymphoma. Every one of the patients relapsed after autologous stem cell transplantation (brentuximab vedotin exposure was variable). The length of the CDR3 is 13 residues. The germline CDR1 and CDR2 sequences are KGHSH and LQKENI. Trimming removed 6 bases at V and 3 bases at J, with 8 bases between. Produced via immunoSEQ multiplex PCR; TCRdb's table is partial and in-frame only. The sample carries tens of thousands of clones, around 80% recorded once. The chain carries TRBV18 and TRBJ2-2; D perhaps matches TRBD2 (5 bases). This sample comprised peripheral blood mononuclear cells (PBMCs), obtained before the second cycle of nivolumab. The TCR comes from a human donor with classical Hodgkin lymphoma. CDR3 DNA sequence: TGTGCCAGCTCTGGACTGTACACCGGGGAGCTGTTTTTT. This codes for CASSGLYTGELFF.